One and the same sample provided the 27 T cell receptor beta chains below, sequenced in a study of OX40 agonist ivuxolimab in advanced cancers. Sequencing was performed with immunoSEQ multiplex PCR; in TCRdb, only in-frame clones are kept and a portion is missing. Of about 80,000 clones listed, around 90% are singletons. Specimen: CD4+ or CD8+ T cells sorted from blood, collected in a trial of the OX40 agonist ivuxolimab. These receptors originate from an adult with an advanced solid tumor such as melanoma, head and neck, liver or kidney cancer.

This rearrangement joins TRBV18 to TRBJ2-1; D uncertain. Trimming pared 2 bases from V and 2 bases from J, leaving 4 bases between. Germline loops: CDR1 KGHSH, CDR2 LQKENI. This CDR3 is 13 amino acids long. CDR3: CASSPVTYNEQFF. CDR3 DNA: TGTGCCAGCTCACCAGTAACCTACAATGAGCAGTTCTTC.

J is TRBJ2-7 and V is TRBV2, with 7 positions matching TRBD1. Germline V gene sequence: CDR1 SNHLY, CDR2 FYNNEI. This CDR3 has 11 residues. V lost 8 bases and J lost 2; bases outside the gene matches: 0. CDR3 region: CASGQAYEQYF. In DNA, the CDR3 is TGTGCCAGCGGACAGGCCTACGAGCAGTACTTC.

The chain joins TRBV11-3 to TRBJ2-1, with D tentatively TRBD1 or TRBD2 (5 bases each). V lost 5 bases, J lost 15 bases, and 11 bases lay in between. This CDR3 is built from 10 residues. In germline, CDR1 is SGHNT, CDR2 YENEEA. The CDR3 nucleotides are TGTGCCAGCAGCAACCGGGACCTGTTCTTC. It translates to CASSNRDLFF.

V gene TRBV5-1 combines with J gene TRBJ2-7; D gene ambiguous. The germline CDR1 and CDR2 sequences are SGHRS and YFSETQ. Deletions cut 3 bases from V and 6 bases from J, with 22 bases between. The CDR3 loop spans 16 amino acids. The CDR3 sequence is CASSSSGLAAAREQYF. CDR3 bases: TGCGCCAGCAGCTCCTCTGGGCTGGCGGCGGCGCGCGAGCAGTACTTC.

The chain employs TRBV7-2 and TRBJ1-5, with D uncertain. Germline CDR1 and CDR2: SGHTA and FQGNSA. This CDR3 is built from 14 residues. The V end was cut by 2 bases, the J end by 6 bases, with 11 bases between. The chain's CDR3 is CASSLTREFQPQHF. The CDR3 region has the DNA TGTGCCAGCAGCTTAACGAGGGAATTTCAGCCCCAGCATTTT.

The rearrangement links TRBV10-3 to TRBJ2-3; D is uncertain. V lost 3 bases and J lost 5, with 6 bases in between. Germline loops: CDR1 ENHRY, CDR2 SYGVKD. This CDR3 contains 12 residues. The CDR3 DNA is TGTGCCATCAGTGACGGTGGAGATACGCAGTATTTT. It yields the protein CAISDGGDTQYF.

This chain connects TRBV7-2 to TRBJ2-7; 7 bases match TRBD2. The CDR3 covers 14 residues. Germline CDR1 is SGHTA and CDR2 is FQGNSA. V trimming: 3 bases; J trimming: 0 bases; junction bases outside the gene matches: 2. CDR3 protein: CASSFGRSSYEQYF. The DNA for the CDR3 is TGTGCCAGCAGCTTCGGGAGGAGCTCCTACGAGCAGTACTTC.

The V call is TRBV19, the J call TRBJ2-1, with unresolved D. There are 13 residues in the CDR3. Trimming took off 1 base at V and 9 bases at J, with 10 bases between the two ends. The germline gives CDR1 LNHDA, CDR2 SQIVND (reference sequence). This CDR3 reads CASSIVGVSEQFF. In nucleotides, the CDR3 is TGTGCCAGTAGTATAGTAGGAGTAAGTGAGCAGTTCTTC.

V gene TRBV5-6 combines with J gene TRBJ2-4; TRBD2 matches 9 bases. J gave up 9 bases and V 4 bases, and 14 bases lay outside the gene matches. CDR1 is SGHDT, CDR2 YYEEEE, per germline. The CDR3 is 16 residues long. CDR3 protein: CASSLTWREGYGIQYF. CDR3 in DNA: TGTGCCAGCAGCCTTACTTGGCGGGAGGGCTACGGCATTCAGTACTTC.

This chain connects TRBV2 to TRBJ2-1; D gene ambiguous. The CDR3 is made up of 14 amino acids. V lost 5 bases and J 2 bases, leaving 10 bases between the germline ends. Germline V gene lookup returns CDR1 SNHLY and CDR2 FYNNEI. The CDR3: CASSYVVAYNEQFF. CDR3 nucleotides: TGTGCCAGCAGTTACGTGGTCGCCTACAATGAGCAGTTCTTC.

The chain carries TRBV7-8 and TRBJ2-5; 13 bases map to TRBD2. The CDR3 loop spans 16 amino acids. Germline-derived CDR1 and CDR2 are SGHVS and FQNEAQ. V shed 5 bases and J 7 bases; nucleotides not matched to a gene: 10. CDR3 protein: CASSASLAGGVGTQYF. CDR3 DNA: TGTGCCAGCAGCGCCTCACTAGCGGGAGGGGTGGGGACCCAGTACTTC.

The chain uses TRBV28 and TRBJ2-5; the D call may be TRBD1 or TRBD2 (5 bases each). The V gene lost 4 bases and the J gene lost 0 bases, with 12 bases spanning the gap. This CDR3 has 15 residues. The germline gives CDR1 MDHEN, CDR2 SYDVKM. The CDR3 reads CASSSGRVYQETQYF. CDR3 DNA sequence: TGTGCCAGCAGTTCGGGACGGGTGTACCAAGAGACCCAGTACTTC. The full variable domain, completed using reference TRBV28 and TRBJ2-5, is DVKVTQSSRYLVKRTGEKVFLECVQDMDHENMFWYRQDPGLGLRLIYFSYDVKMKEKGDIPEGYSVSREKKERFSLILESASTNQTSMYLCASSSGRVYQETQYFGPGTRLLVL.

On this clone itself: One end of the junction fails to match germline, which may point to a read error. The genes are TRBV7-7 and TRBJ2-7; D is undetermined. Germline loops: CDR1 SSHAT, CDR2 FNYEAQ (reference sequence). CDR3 length equals 13 residues. CDR3 region: CASSHAPSYEQYF. The CDR3 DNA sequence: TGTGCTAGCAGTCACGCCCCCTCCTACGAGCAGTACTTC.

The chain is built from TRBV14 and TRBJ2-5; TRBD2 might be the D (5 bases). This CDR3 is built from 12 residues. The ends were cut back, 4 bases at V and 10 bases at J, with 13 bases in the middle. Germline CDR1 SGHDN, CDR2 FVKESK. The CDR3 is CASSPGSRDQYF. The CDR3 DNA is TGTGCCAGCAGCCCAGGCTCCCGGGACCAGTACTTC.

The chain couples TRBV7-8 to TRBJ1-2, with unresolved D. Germline CDR1 reads SGHVS; CDR2 reads FQNEAQ. V was pared by 0 bases and J by 4 bases, with 15 bases between. This CDR3 spans 16 amino acids. The CDR3, as DNA: TGTGCCAGCAGCTTAGCTTTTCCACCCGCCGCCTATGGCTACACCTTC. This translates into CASSLAFPPAAYGYTF.

CDR3 sequence (DNA): TGTGCCAGCAGTCCCCATAGGACAGGGAGCTTTCAAGAGACCCAGTACTTC. Protein: CASSPHRTGSFQETQYF. The V and J genes are TRBV28 and TRBJ2-5; 8 nucleotides agree with TRBD1. Losses at the gene ends were 5 bases for V and 2 bases for J; bases not matched to a gene: 13. CDR3 length: 17 residues. The V gene's germline CDR1 is MDHEN and CDR2 SYDVKM.

The V call is TRBV4-3, the J call TRBJ2-6; D possibly corresponds to TRBD1 (6 bases). The CDR3 covers 17 residues. Trimming stripped 4 bases from V and 0 bases from J, with 13 bases between. Germline-derived CDR1 and CDR2 are LGHNA and YSLEER. The CDR3 nucleotides are TGCGCCAGCAGCCTTTCGGCAGGGGTCTCTGGGGCCAACGTCCTGACTTTC. Protein: CASSLSAGVSGANVLTF.

This clone was detected only a few times. This chain links TRBV4-1 with TRBJ2-7; TRBD2 agrees at 12 bases. The V and J ends lost 2 bases and 2 bases, in that order; junction bases with no gene match: 10. The CDR3 has 18 residues. CDR1 is MGHRA, CDR2 YSYEKL, per germline. CDR3 coding DNA: TGCGCCAGCAGCCAACAACCTACTAGCGGGAGGCCCCCCTACGAGCAGTACTTC. This sequence encodes CASSQQPTSGRPPYEQYF.

Of note for this clone: At one end the junction does not follow the germline gene, possibly because of a read error. The V call is TRBV7-9, the J call TRBJ2-5; TRBD2 agrees at 10 bases. The germline CDR1 and CDR2 sequences are SEHNR and FQNEAQ (reference sequence). There are 13 residues in the CDR3. This CDR3 is CASSVAGGETQYF. The CDR3 nucleotides are TGTGCCAGCAGCGTAGCGGGGGGAGAGACCCAGTACTTC.

Note on this clone: Its ends do not fully match the called genes, so a read error is possible. The rearrangement links TRBV7-7 to TRBJ1-2; 10 positions agree with TRBD1. The V gene's germline CDR1 is SSHAT and CDR2 FNYEAQ (reference sequence). CDR3 length equals 16 residues. CDR3 sequence (DNA): TGTGCTAGCAGCTTAGGGGCCTACCGGGACAGGGGTTGCTACACCTTC. Protein sequence: CASSLGAYRDRGCYTF.

The chain links TRBV11-3 to TRBJ2-5; the match to TRBD1 covers 9 bases. The CDR3 has 14 amino acids. Germline CDR1 and CDR2: SGHNT and YENEEA. V shed 3 bases, J shed 5 bases, and the junction held 4 bases outside the gene matches. The CDR3 here is CASSLGGQGETQYF. Here the CDR3 DNA reads TGTGCCAGCAGCTTGGGAGGACAGGGGGAGACCCAGTACTTC.

DNA for the CDR3: TGTGCCAGCAGCAGCGGACTAGCGGGAGTGAAATTGATTTCCGAGCAGTACTTC. Residues: CASSSGLAGVKLISEQYF. This chain links TRBV7-2 with TRBJ2-7; TRBD2 matches 13 bases. This CDR3 region has 18 residues. CDR1 and CDR2 from the germline V gene are SGHTA and FQGNSA. After removal of 5 bases from V and 6 bases from J, the junction contained 16 bases not matched to a gene.

The chain is built from TRBV19 and TRBJ2-5, with D hard to call. V was pared by 3 bases and J by 3 bases, with 14 bases between. The CDR3 spans 15 residues. In germline, CDR1 is LNHDA, CDR2 SQIVND (reference sequence). The CDR3 spells CASSIYPGLEETQYF. The CDR3 region has the DNA TGTGCCAGTAGTATCTATCCAGGATTGGAAGAGACCCAGTACTTC. Full variable domain (remainder filled in from reference TRBV19 and TRBJ2-5): DGGITQSPKYLFRKEGQNVTLSCEQNLNHDAMYWYRQDPGQGLRLIYYSQIVNDFQKGDIAEGYSVSREKKESFPLTVTSAQKNPTAFYLCASSIYPGLEETQYFGPGTRLLVL.

CDR3 sequence: CASSLAGYEQYF. In DNA, the CDR3 is TGTGCCAGCAGCCTAGCGGGGTACGAGCAGTACTTC. This rearrangement joins TRBV2 to TRBJ2-7, with 9 bases that match TRBD2. The J segment lost 4 bases and the V segment lost 6 bases, leaving 1 base of the junction unmatched. CDR3 length: 12 amino acids. Germline V lookup: CDR1 SNHLY, CDR2 FYNNEI.

The CDR3 loop reads CASSYSLSRGELFF. As DNA, the CDR3 is TGTGCCAGCAGTTACTCCCTAAGCCGGGGGGAGCTGTTTTTT. The rearrangement joins TRBV6-5 to TRBJ2-2; D remains ambiguous. The V end was cut by 0 bases, the J end by 8 bases, with 10 bases between. The CDR3 runs 14 residues. Germline CDR1 MNHEY, CDR2 SVGAGI.

This rearrangement joins TRBV5-6 to TRBJ1-2; 8 nucleotides agree with TRBD1. The CDR3 extends over 14 amino acids. Germline V lookup: CDR1 SGHDT, CDR2 YYEEEE. Trimming took 6 bases from V and 7 from J; bases not matched to a gene: 11. Written as DNA, the CDR3 is TGTGCCAGCAACCCCGGGACAGGAATTTTTGGCTACACCTTC. Translated: CASNPGTGIFGYTF. Supplemented by reference TRBV5-6 and TRBJ1-2, the full variable domain reads DAGVTQSPTHLIKTRGQQVTLRCSPKSGHDTVSWYQQALGQGPQFIFQYYEEEERQRGNFPDRFSGHQFPNYSSELNVNALLLGDSALYLCASNPGTGIFGYTFGSGTRLTVV.

The chain combines TRBV27 with TRBJ2-1, with 8 nucleotides matching TRBD1. The length of the CDR3 is 16 residues. Germline values: CDR1 MNHEY, CDR2 SMNVEV (reference sequence). Trimming cost V 4 bases and J 2 bases; bases outside gene matches: 7. CDR3 in DNA: TGTGCCAGCAGTTCCCTAGGACAGGGAGCCTACAATGAGCAGTTCTTC. It specifies CASSSLGQGAYNEQFF.